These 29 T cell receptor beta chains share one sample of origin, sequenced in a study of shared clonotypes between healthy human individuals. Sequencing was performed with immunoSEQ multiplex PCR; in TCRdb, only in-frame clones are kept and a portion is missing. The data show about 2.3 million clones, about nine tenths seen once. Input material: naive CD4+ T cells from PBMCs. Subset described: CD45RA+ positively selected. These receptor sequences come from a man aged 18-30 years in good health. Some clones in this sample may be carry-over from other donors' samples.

In DNA, the CDR3 is TGTGCCAGCAGGACAATCACCGGGGAGCTGTTTTTT. Protein sequence: CASRTITGELFF. The rearrangement uses TRBV28 and TRBJ2-2; D is undetermined. The CDR3 contains 12 residues. V was clipped by 6 bases and J by 4 bases, with 6 bases between them. The germline V gene has CDR1 MDHEN and CDR2 SYDVKM.

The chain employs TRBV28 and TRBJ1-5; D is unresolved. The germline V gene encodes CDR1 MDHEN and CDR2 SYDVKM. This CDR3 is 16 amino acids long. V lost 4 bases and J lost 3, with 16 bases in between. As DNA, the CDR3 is TGTGCCAGCAGTTATATGGACCCCGTATTCAATCAGCCCCAGCATTTT. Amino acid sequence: CASSYMDPVFNQPQHF.

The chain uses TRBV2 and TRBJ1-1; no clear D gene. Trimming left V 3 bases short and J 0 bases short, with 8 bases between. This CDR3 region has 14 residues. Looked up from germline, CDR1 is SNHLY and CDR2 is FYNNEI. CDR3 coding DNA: TGTGCCAGCAGTGAGGCGGGAATGAACACTGAAGCTTTCTTT. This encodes CASSEAGMNTEAFF.

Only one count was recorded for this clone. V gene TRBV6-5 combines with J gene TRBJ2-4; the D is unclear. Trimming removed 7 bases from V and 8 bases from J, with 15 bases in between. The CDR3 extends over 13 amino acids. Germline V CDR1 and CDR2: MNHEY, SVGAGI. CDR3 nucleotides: TGTGCCAGCACCTTAAGGGCTGGGGACATTCAGTACTTC. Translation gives CASTLRAGDIQYF.

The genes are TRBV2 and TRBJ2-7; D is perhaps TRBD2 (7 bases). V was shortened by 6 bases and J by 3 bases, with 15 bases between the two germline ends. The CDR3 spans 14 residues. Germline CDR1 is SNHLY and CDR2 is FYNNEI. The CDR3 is CASRGGATGYEQYF. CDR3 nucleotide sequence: TGTGCCAGCAGGGGGGGGGCGACAGGCTACGAGCAGTACTTC.

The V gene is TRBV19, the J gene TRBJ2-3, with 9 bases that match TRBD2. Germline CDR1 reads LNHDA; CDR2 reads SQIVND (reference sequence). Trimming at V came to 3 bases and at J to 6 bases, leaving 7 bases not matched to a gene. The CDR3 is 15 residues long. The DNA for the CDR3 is TGTGCCAGTAGTATTGGCGGGAGGGCCGAGGATACGCAGTATTTT. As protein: CASSIGGRAEDTQYF.

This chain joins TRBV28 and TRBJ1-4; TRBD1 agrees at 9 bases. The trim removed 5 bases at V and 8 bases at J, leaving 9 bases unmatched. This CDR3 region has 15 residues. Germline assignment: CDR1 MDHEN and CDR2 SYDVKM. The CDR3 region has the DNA TGTGCCAGCAGTCAACCGGGACAGGGAGGGGAAAAACTGTTTTTT. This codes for CASSQPGQGGEKLFF.

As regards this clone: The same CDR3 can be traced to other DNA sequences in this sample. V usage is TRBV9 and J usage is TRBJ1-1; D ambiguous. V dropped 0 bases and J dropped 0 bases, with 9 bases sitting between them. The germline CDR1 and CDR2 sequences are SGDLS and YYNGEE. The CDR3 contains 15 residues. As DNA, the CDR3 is TGTGCCAGCAGCGTAGGGGGAGCCTTGAACACTGAAGCTTTCTTT. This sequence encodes CASSVGGALNTEAFF.

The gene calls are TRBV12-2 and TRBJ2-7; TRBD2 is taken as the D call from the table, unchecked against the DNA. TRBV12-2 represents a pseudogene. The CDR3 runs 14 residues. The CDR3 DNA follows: TGTGCAAGTCGCCCATTGCTACCAAACTACGAGCAGTACTTC. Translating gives CASRPLLPNYEQYF.

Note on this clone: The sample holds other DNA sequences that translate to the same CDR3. CDR3 sequence: CASSPQGGTEAFF. The CDR3 DNA sequence: TGTGCCAGCAGCCCGCAGGGAGGTACTGAAGCTTTCTTT. The gene calls are TRBV7-3 and TRBJ1-1, with a weak D call TRBD1 (5 bases). Germline lookup yields CDR1 SGHTA and CDR2 FQGTGA. The CDR3 totals 13 residues. The ends were cut back, 5 bases at V and 5 bases at J, with 12 bases in the middle.

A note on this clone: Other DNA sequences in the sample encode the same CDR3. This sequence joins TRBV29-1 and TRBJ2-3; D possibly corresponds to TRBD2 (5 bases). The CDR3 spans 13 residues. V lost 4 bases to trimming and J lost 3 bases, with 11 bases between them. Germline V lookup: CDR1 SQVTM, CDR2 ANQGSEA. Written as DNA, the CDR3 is TGCAGCGTTGCCGGACTCATAACAGATACGCAGTATTTT. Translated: CSVAGLITDTQYF.

The CDR3 region is CASSLEGWGGETQYF. In DNA, the CDR3 is TGCGCCAGCAGCTTGGAGGGTTGGGGTGGCGAGACCCAGTACTTC. This chain uses TRBV5-1 with TRBJ2-5; no clear D gene. Trimming stripped 0 bases from V and 5 bases from J, with 14 bases between. The CDR3 runs 15 residues. Looked up from germline, CDR1 is SGHRS and CDR2 is YFSETQ.

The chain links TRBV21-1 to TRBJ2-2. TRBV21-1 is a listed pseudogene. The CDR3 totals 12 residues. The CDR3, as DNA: TGTGCCAGCAGCTCGGCGACCGGGGAGCTGTTTTTT. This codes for CASSSATGELFF.

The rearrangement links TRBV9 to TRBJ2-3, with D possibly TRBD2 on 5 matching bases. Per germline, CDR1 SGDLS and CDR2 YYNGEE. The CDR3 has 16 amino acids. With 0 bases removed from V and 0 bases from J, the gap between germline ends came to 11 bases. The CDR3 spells CASSVGYGKSTDTQYF. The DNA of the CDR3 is TGTGCCAGCAGCGTAGGATACGGGAAGAGCACAGATACGCAGTATTTT.

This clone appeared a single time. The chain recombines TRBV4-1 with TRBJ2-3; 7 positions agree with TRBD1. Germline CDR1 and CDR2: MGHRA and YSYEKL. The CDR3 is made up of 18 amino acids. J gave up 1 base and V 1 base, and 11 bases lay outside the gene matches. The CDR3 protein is CASSQGPQRGLGTDTQYF. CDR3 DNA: TGCGCCAGCAGCCAAGGACCCCAGAGGGGGCTGGGCACAGATACGCAGTATTTT.

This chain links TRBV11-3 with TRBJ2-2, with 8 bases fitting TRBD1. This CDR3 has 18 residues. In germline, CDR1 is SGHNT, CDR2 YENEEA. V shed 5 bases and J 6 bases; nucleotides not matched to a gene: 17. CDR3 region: CASSPGQATSRGAGELFF. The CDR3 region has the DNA TGTGCCAGCAGCCCGGGACAGGCCACATCCCGAGGTGCCGGGGAGCTGTTTTTT.

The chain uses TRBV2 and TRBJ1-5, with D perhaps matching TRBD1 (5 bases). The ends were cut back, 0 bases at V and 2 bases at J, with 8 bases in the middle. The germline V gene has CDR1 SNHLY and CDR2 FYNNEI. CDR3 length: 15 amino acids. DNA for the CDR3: TGTGCCAGCAGTGAAGCGCGCAGGGGCAATCAGCCCCAGCATTTT. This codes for CASSEARRGNQPQHF.

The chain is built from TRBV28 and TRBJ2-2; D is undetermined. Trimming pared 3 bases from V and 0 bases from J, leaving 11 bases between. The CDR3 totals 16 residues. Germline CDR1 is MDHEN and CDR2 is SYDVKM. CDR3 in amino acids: CASSFIGSTNTGELFF. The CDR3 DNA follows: TGTGCCAGCAGTTTCATCGGGTCTACGAACACCGGGGAGCTGTTTTTT.

The chain's CDR3 is CASSESVRGLRNTEAFF. The CDR3 coding sequence is TGTGCCAGCAGTGAATCTGTCAGGGGGCTCAGGAACACTGAAGCTTTCTTT. The chain links TRBV6-1 to TRBJ1-1; 8 bases match TRBD1. Unmatched junction bases numbered 9, after V lost 2 bases and J lost 1 base. The CDR3 runs 17 residues. In germline, CDR1 is MNHNS, CDR2 SASEGT.

CDR3 sequence reads: CASSTQGQGEYF. The CDR3 nucleotides read TGTGCCAGCAGCACCCAAGGACAGGGGGAGTACTTC. The V gene is TRBV28, the J gene TRBJ2-7; 10 bases are a match to TRBD1. Per germline, CDR1 MDHEN and CDR2 SYDVKM. The CDR3 length is 12 residues. V shed 6 bases and J 11 bases; nucleotides not matched to a gene: 7.

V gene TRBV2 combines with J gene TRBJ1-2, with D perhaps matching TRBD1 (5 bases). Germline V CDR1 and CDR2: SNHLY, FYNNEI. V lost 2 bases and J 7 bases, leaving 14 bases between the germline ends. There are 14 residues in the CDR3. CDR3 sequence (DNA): TGTGCCAGCAGTGAACGGGGACCGTGGGGTGGCTACACCTTC. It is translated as CASSERGPWGGYTF.

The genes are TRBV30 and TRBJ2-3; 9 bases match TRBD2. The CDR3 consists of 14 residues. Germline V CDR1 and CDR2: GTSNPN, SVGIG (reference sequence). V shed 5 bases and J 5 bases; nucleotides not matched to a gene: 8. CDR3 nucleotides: TGTGCCTGGGGATCGGGACTAGCCGAAGATACGCAGTATTTT. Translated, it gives CAWGSGLAEDTQYF.

The CDR3 loop is CASSEGTGVQPQHF. The CDR3 DNA reads TGTGCCAGCAGTGAGGGGACAGGGGTTCAGCCCCAGCATTTT. This rearrangement joins TRBV2 to TRBJ1-5, with TRBD1 matching 10 bases. V lost 3 bases and J lost 6; bases outside the gene matches: 2. The CDR3 runs to 14 residues. Germline CDR1 reads SNHLY; CDR2 reads FYNNEI.

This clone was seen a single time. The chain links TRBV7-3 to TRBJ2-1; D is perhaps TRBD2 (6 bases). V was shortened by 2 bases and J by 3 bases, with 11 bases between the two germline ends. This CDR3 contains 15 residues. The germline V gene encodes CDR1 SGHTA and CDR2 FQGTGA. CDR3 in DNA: TGTGCCAGCAGCTTACTACGGGAGAACTACAATGAGCAGTTCTTC. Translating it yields CASSLLRENYNEQFF. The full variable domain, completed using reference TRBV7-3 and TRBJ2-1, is GAGVSQTPSNKVTEKGKYVELRCDPISGHTALYWYRQSLGQGPEFLIYFQGTGAADDSGLPNDRFFAVRPEGSVSTLKIQRTERGDSAVYLCASSLLRENYNEQFFGPGTRLTVL.

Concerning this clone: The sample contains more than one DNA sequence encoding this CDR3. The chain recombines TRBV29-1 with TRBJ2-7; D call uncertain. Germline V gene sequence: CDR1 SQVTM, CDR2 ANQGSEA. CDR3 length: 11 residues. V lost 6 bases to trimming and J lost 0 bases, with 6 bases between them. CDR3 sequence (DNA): TGCAGCGTAGGAAACTCCTACGAGCAGTACTTC. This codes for CSVGNSYEQYF.

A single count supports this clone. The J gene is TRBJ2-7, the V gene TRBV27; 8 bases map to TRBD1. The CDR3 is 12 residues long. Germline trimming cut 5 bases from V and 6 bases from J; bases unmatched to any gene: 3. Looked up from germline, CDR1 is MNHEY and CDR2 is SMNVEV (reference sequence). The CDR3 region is CASSGQGSEQYF. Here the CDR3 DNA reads TGTGCCAGCAGTGGACAGGGTTCCGAGCAGTACTTC.

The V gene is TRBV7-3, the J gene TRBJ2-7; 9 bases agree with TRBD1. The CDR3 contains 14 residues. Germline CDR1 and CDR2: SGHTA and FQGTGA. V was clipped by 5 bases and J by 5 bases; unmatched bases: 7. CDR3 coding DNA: TGTGCCAGCAGCCTACAGGGACAGGGTGACGAGCAGTACTTC. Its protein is CASSLQGQGDEQYF.

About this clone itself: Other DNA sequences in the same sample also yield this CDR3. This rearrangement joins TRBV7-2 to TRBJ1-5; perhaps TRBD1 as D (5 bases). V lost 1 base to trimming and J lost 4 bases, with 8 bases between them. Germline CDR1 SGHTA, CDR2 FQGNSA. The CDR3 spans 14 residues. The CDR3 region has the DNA TGTGCCAGCAGCTTAGAGTCAGGGAATCAGCCCCAGCATTTT. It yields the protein CASSLESGNQPQHF.

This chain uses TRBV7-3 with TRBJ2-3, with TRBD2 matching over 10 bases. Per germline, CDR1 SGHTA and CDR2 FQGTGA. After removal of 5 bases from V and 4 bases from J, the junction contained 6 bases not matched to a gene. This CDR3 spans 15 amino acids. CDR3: CASSTSGTSADTQYF. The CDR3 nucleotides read TGTGCCAGCAGCACTAGCGGGACGTCAGCAGATACGCAGTATTTT.